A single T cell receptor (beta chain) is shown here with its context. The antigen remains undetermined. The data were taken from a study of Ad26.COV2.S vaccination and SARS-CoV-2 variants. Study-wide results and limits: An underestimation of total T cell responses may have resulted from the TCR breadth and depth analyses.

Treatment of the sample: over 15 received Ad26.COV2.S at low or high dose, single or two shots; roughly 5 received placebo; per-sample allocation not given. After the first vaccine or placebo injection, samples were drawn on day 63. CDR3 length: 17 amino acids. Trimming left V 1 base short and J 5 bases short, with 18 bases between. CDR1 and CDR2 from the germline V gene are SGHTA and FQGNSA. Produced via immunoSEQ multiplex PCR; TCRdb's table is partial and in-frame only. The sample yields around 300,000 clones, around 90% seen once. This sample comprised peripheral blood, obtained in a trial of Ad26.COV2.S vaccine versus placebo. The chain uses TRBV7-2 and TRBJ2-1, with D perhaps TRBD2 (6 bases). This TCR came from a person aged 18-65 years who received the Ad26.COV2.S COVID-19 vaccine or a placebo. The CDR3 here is CASSLGPTSLRNNEQFF. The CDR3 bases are TGTGCCAGCAGCTTAGGCCCGACTAGTCTCCGAAACAATGAGCAGTTCTTC.